A single sample gave rise to the 11 T cell receptor beta chains below, sequenced in a study of blood T cell repertoires in COVID-19. Sequencing was performed with immunoSEQ multiplex PCR; in TCRdb, only in-frame clones are kept and a portion is missing. The sample contains around 260,000 clones, about 90% of which appear only once. The specimen was peripheral blood. These receptors all stem from a woman in her forties or fifties with acute or convalescent COVID-19.

V gene TRBV28 combines with J gene TRBJ1-4; no reliable D call. The CDR3 contains 20 residues. CDR1 is MDHEN and CDR2 is SYDVKM in the germline V gene. V lost 1 base and J 0 bases, leaving 21 bases between the germline ends. This CDR3 is CASSLFSGLQVGATNEKLFF. CDR3 DNA: TGTGCCAGCAGTTTATTCTCCGGACTTCAAGTTGGGGCAACTAATGAAAAACTGTTTTTT. Full variable domain (remainder filled in from reference TRBV28 and TRBJ1-4): DVKVTQSSRYLVKRTGEKVFLECVQDMDHENMFWYRQDPGLGLRLIYFSYDVKMKEKGDIPEGYSVSREKKERFSLILESASTNQTSMYLCASSLFSGLQVGATNEKLFFGSGTQLSVL.

This clone was picked up one time. CDR3 amino acids: CASSLLTGNTYEQYF. The DNA of the CDR3 is TGCGCCAGCAGCCTCTTGACAGGGAACACCTACGAGCAGTACTTC. The chain has TRBV4-3 and TRBJ2-7; 7 nucleotides match TRBD1. Germline lookup yields CDR1 LGHNA and CDR2 YSLEER. CDR3 length: 15 residues. The junction had 8 bases not matched to a gene; V was cut back by 4 bases and J by 2 bases.

This sequence joins TRBV28 and TRBJ2-3, with a possible D match to TRBD1 (6 bases). The V end lost 10 bases, the J end lost 2 bases, and 13 bases lay between the germline ends. The CDR3 spans 13 residues. CDR1 and CDR2 (germline): MDHEN, SYDVKM. The CDR3 sequence is CANLDRNTDTQYF. The CDR3 DNA reads TGTGCCAACCTGGACAGAAACACAGATACGCAGTATTTT.

The chain recombines TRBV30 with TRBJ2-3, with a tentative D call TRBD1 (6 bases). Germline-derived CDR1 and CDR2 are GTSNPN and SVGIG (reference sequence). The CDR3 is made up of 14 amino acids. Trimming stripped 3 bases from V and 1 base from J, with 11 bases between. CDR3 loop: CAWRRSGGTDTQYF. CDR3 in DNA: TGTGCCTGGAGGCGGTCAGGGGGCACAGATACGCAGTATTTT.

V usage is TRBV5-5 and J usage is TRBJ1-4; 8 bases line up with TRBD1. Germline V gene lookup returns CDR1 SGHKS and CDR2 YYEKEE (reference sequence). The CDR3 loop spans 16 amino acids. J lost 6 bases, V lost 2 bases, and 9 bases had no gene match. CDR3 DNA sequence: TGTGCCAGCAGCTTTGGGGCAGGGGGCAGATATGAAAAACTGTTTTTT. Translated, it gives CASSFGAGGRYEKLFF. The variable domain in full, completed from reference TRBV5-5 and TRBJ1-4, reads DAGVTQSPTHLIKTRGQQVTLRCSPISGHKSVSWYQQVLGQGPQFIFQYYEKEERGRGNFPDRFSARQFPNYSSELNVNALLLGDSALYLCASSFGAGGRYEKLFFGSGTQLSVL.

The chain has TRBV30 and TRBJ1-6, with D maybe TRBD1 (5 bases). Germline CDR1 reads GTSNPN; CDR2 reads SVGIG (reference sequence). The V and J ends lost 2 bases and 9 bases respectively, with 11 bases between them. CDR3 length: 13 amino acids. The CDR3 sequence is CAWSKAGSSPLHF. CDR3 DNA sequence: TGTGCCTGGAGTAAGGCAGGGTCTTCACCCCTCCACTTT. The variable domain in full, with the rest retrieved from reference TRBV30 and TRBJ1-6, is SQTIHQWPATLVQPVGSPLSLECTVEGTSNPNLYWYRQAAGRGLQLLFYSVGIGQISSEVPQNLSASRPQDRQFILSSKKLLLSDSGFYLCAWSKAGSSPLHFGNGTRLTVT.

The J gene is TRBJ1-3, the V gene TRBV10-3; D gene unclear. This CDR3 region has 15 residues. Germline CDR1 ENHRY, CDR2 SYGVKD. The V gene lost 0 bases and the J gene lost 3 bases, with 9 bases spanning the gap. The CDR3, as DNA: TGTGCCATCAGTGAGTCGAAGTGGAGTGGAAACACCATATATTTT. As protein: CAISESKWSGNTIYF.

V and J are TRBV28 and TRBJ1-2, with D uncertain. Between the trimmed V and J ends, which lost 0 bases and 8 bases, there was a span of 13 bases. CDR3 size: 14 residues. Germline assignment: CDR1 MDHEN and CDR2 SYDVKM. The CDR3 bases are TGTGCCAGCAGTTTATGGGCTGCCCCGGAGGGCTACACCTTC. This codes for CASSLWAAPEGYTF.

The chain uses TRBV18 and TRBJ2-3; D may be TRBD2 (6 bases). Trimming left V 4 bases short and J 0 bases short, with 11 bases between. There are 15 residues in the CDR3. Germline V gene sequence: CDR1 KGHSH, CDR2 LQKENI. This chain's CDR3 is CASSLSGLSTDTQYF. The DNA for the CDR3 is TGTGCCAGCTCACTGAGCGGGCTCAGCACAGATACGCAGTATTTT. Looking up the rest from reference TRBV18 and TRBJ2-3 gives the full variable domain: NAGVMQNPRHLVRRRGQEARLRCSPMKGHSHVYWYRQLPEEGLKFMVYLQKENIIDESGMPKERFSAEFPKEGPSILRIQQVVRGDSAAYFCASSLSGLSTDTQYFGPGTRLTVL.

The chain joins TRBV28 to TRBJ2-6, with 10 positions matching TRBD2. Germline V lookup: CDR1 MDHEN, CDR2 SYDVKM. This CDR3 has 18 residues. V was clipped by 4 bases and J by 2 bases; unmatched bases: 8. CDR3 sequence reads: CASSWTSGNRPGANVLTF. CDR3 nucleotide sequence: TGTGCCAGCAGTTGGACTAGCGGAAATCGCCCTGGGGCCAACGTCCTGACTTTC. Full variable domain (outside the CDR3, taken from reference TRBV28 and TRBJ2-6): DVKVTQSSRYLVKRTGEKVFLECVQDMDHENMFWYRQDPGLGLRLIYFSYDVKMKEKGDIPEGYSVSREKKERFSLILESASTNQTSMYLCASSWTSGNRPGANVLTFGAGSRLTVL.

J is TRBJ1-2 and V is TRBV7-2, with 7 bases matching TRBD1. This CDR3 contains 13 residues. The J segment lost 6 bases and the V segment lost 4 bases, leaving 5 bases of the junction unmatched. Germline CDR1 and CDR2: SGHTA and FQGNSA. The CDR3 coding sequence is TGTGCCAGCAGCTCGACAGGGTCCGATGGCTACACCTTC. Amino acids: CASSSTGSDGYTF.